The T cell receptor beta chain described here comes from a study of CD8 T cells in ankylosing spondylitis. Study-level results: Matched synovial fluid from ankylosing spondylitis patients was reported to be enriched for disease-linked clones.

Worth noting for this clonotype: The antigen is undetermined.

The V gene's germline CDR1 is SGHTA and CDR2 FQGNSA. The J segment lost 7 bases and the V segment lost 0 bases, leaving 5 bases of the junction unmatched. CDR3 length equals 15 residues. The authors made TCR beta libraries by quantitative 5'-RACE with molecular barcodes. TCRdb independently ran MiXCR on the 5' RACE reads; one entry per CDR3 protein. The sample shows hundreds of thousands of distinct CDR3 sequences, 20% of them seen only once. V and J are TRBV7-2 and TRBJ2-1; 8 positions agree with TRBD2. The sequencing input was blood, either unsorted or a sorted T cell fraction (not recorded which). The clonotype comes from a male donor with ankylosing spondylitis or in good health (not recorded which). The CDR3 protein is CASSLASGGLNEQFF. CDR3 in DNA: TGTGCCAGCAGCTTAGCGAGCGGGGGCTTAAATGAGCAGTTCTTC.